This T cell receptor beta chain was documented in a study of blood T cells in healthy people across ages. General study findings and limits: Across samples, TCR beta diversity tracked strongly with naive T cell percentage. In long-lived donors, naive CD4+ cell counts and diversity exceeded those of aged donors.

This CDR3 is 12 amino acids long. With 8 bases removed from V and 4 bases from J, the gap between germline ends came to 14 bases. Germline CDR1 is DFQATT and CDR2 is SNEGSKA (reference sequence). Each of the donors had roughly 9.1 milliliters of peripheral blood drawn into EDTA-treated Vacutainer tubes. Primed by a sample-barcoded 5' primer and a J-beta primer mix, a second PCR proceeded for roughly 6 to 12 cycles. All samples gave at least 2.5 million CDR3-containing paired-end reads. TCRdb reprocessed the 5' RACE reads via MiXCR and lists one record per CDR3 protein. The table has over 1,500,000 distinct CDR3 sequences, around 50% seen once. This clonotype has only a few counts. Its target is not known.

This chain links TRBV20-1 with TRBJ1-2, with D tentatively TRBD1 (6 bases). The source is a woman between 35 and 50 years old in good health. The sample comprised blood. The CDR3 DNA is TGCAGTTCAAGGACAGCTACCTATGGCTACACCTTC. It translates to CSSRTATYGYTF.